This T cell receptor beta chain was sequenced in a study of Graves' ophthalmopathy and Graves' hyperthyroidism. This clonotype was recorded many times. Amplified TCR beta CDR3 regions were obtained using RNA transcripts as template. First-round RT-PCR relied on HTBI primers, and a second-round multiplex PCR came next. TCRdb itself ran the multiplex PCR reads through MiXCR, one entry per CDR3 protein. The sample lists about half a million distinct CDR3 sequences; around 14% were seen once. Germline V gives CDR1 DFQATT, CDR2 SNEGSKA (reference sequence). Deletions cut 3 bases from V and 4 bases from J, with 6 bases between. The CDR3 has 11 amino acids.

This chain connects TRBV20-1 to TRBJ1-1; no firm D call. The receptor comes from a young woman with Graves' ophthalmopathy. The specimen was blood. CDR3 in DNA: TGCAGTGCTAGTATTTCCACTGAAGCTTTCTTT. Translation: CSASISTEAFF.